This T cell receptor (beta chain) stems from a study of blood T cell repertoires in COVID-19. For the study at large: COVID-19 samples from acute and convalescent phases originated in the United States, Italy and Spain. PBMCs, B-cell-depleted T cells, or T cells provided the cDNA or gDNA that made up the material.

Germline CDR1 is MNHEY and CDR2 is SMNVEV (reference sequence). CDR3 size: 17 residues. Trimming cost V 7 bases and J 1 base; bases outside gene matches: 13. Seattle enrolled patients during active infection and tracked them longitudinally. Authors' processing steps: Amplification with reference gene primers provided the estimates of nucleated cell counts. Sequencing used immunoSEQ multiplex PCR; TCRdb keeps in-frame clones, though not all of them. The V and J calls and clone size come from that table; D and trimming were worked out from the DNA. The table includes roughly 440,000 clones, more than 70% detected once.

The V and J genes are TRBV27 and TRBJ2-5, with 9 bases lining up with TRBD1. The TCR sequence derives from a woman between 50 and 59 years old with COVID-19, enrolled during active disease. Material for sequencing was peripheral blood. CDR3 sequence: CASTPYGGTGFQETQYF. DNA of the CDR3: TGTGCCAGCACCCCTTATGGGGGGACAGGGTTCCAAGAGACCCAGTACTTC.